These T cell receptor beta chains were read from a single sample in a study. Each CDR3 protein is one row after TCRdb ran MiXCR on the RT-PCR reads. The sample shows about 680,000 distinct CDR3 sequences, over 12% of them seen only once. The sequencing input was memory CD4+ T cells from blood. The receptors here all came from a female donor in good health, serving as a healthy control. The CDR3 runs from the conserved cysteine through the conserved F or W. The order of the fields is CDR3 protein, V gene, clone size, J gene. Clone sizes are given selectively: once, few, many, or a class where the clone is expanded.

CDR3: CSGKHAGETQYF; V: TRBV29-1; size: many; J: TRBJ2-5
CDR3: CASSQDRTNSGNTIYF; V: TRBV4-2; size: few; J: TRBJ1-3
CDR3: CATSREGGRTNEKLFF; V: TRBV15; size: .; J: TRBJ1-4
CDR3: CSLRGDTGNTGELFF; V: TRBV20-1; size: .; J: TRBJ2-2
CDR3: CASSLDVLGSNQPQHF; V: TRBV5-1; size: .; J: TRBJ1-5
CDR3: CASSPVWRGVGEKLFF; V: TRBV12-3/TRBV12-4; size: many; J: TRBJ1-4
CDR3: CSFRTGADEQYF; V: TRBV29-1; size: many; J: TRBJ2-7
CDR3: CSALPGRANEKLFF; V: TRBV20-1; size: many; J: TRBJ1-4
CDR3: CASSPTSGTIRRGELFF; V: TRBV4-3; size: few; J: TRBJ2-2
CDR3: CASSIGNRENEKLFF; V: TRBV19; size: .; J: TRBJ1-4
CDR3: CASSAGLARTQYF; V: TRBV9; size: few; J: TRBJ2-5
CDR3: CASSSPGTAHNEQFF; V: TRBV6-5; size: few; J: TRBJ2-1
CDR3: CASRTDRDHQPQHF; V: TRBV28; size: few; J: TRBJ1-5
CDR3: CASSLDAQGSNQPQHF; V: TRBV7-8; size: few; J: TRBJ1-5
CDR3: CATSRDRQGTKGYTF; V: TRBV15; size: .; J: TRBJ1-2
CDR3: CASSLTGQTSRTQYF; V: TRBV12-3/TRBV12-4; size: many; J: TRBJ2-5
CDR3: CASSYELQGHTQYF; V: TRBV6-5; size: many; J: TRBJ2-3
CDR3: CASSHSGITDTQYF; V: TRBV16; size: .; J: TRBJ2-3
CDR3: CASSLFRLGILSSYNEQFF; V: TRBV27; size: .; J: TRBJ2-1